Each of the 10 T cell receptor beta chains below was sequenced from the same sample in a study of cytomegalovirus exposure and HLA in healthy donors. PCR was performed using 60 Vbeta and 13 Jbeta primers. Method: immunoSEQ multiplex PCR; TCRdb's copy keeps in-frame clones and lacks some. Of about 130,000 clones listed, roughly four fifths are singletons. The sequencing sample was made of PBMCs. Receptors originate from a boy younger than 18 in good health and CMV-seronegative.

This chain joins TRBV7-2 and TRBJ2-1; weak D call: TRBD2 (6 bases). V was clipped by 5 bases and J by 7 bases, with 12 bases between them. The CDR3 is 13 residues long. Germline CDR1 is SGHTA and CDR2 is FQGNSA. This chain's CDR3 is CASSPGTFNEQFF. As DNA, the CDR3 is TGTGCCAGCAGCCCCGGGACTTTTAATGAGCAGTTCTTC. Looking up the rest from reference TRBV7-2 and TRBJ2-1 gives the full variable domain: GAGVSQSPSNKVTEKGKDVELRCDPISGHTALYWYRQSLGQGLEFLIYFQGNSAPDKSGLPSDRFSAERTGGSVSTLTIQRTQQEDSAVYLCASSPGTFNEQFFGPGTRLTVL.

The CDR3 nucleotides are TGTGCCAGCAGTCCCCGGGAGGACGTCTATGGCTACACCTTC. It specifies CASSPREDVYGYTF. The rearrangement joins TRBV6-5 to TRBJ1-2; D unresolved. The CDR3 contains 14 residues. The germline V gene has CDR1 MNHEY and CDR2 SVGAGI. The germline V and J ends were trimmed by 5 bases and 4 bases, with 14 bases remaining between them.

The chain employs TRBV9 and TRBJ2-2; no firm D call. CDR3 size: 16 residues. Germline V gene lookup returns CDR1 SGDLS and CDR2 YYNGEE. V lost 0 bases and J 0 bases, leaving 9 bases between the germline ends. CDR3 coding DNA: TGTGCCAGCAGCGTAGGTGTCAGTCCGAACACCGGGGAGCTGTTTTTT. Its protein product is CASSVGVSPNTGELFF. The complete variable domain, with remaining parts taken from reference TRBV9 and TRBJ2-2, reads DSGVTQTPKHLITATGQRVTLRCSPRSGDLSVYWYQQSLDQGLQFLIQYYNGEERAKGNILERFSAQQFPDLHSELNLSSLELGDSALYFCASSVGVSPNTGELFFGEGSRLTVL.

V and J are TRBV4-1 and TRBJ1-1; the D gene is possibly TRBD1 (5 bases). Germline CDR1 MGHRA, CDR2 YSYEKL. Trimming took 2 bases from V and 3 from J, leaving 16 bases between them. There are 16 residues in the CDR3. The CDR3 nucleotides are TGCGCCAGCAGCCAACGATTATCAGGGTCGGACACTGAAGCTTTCTTT. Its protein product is CASSQRLSGSDTEAFF.

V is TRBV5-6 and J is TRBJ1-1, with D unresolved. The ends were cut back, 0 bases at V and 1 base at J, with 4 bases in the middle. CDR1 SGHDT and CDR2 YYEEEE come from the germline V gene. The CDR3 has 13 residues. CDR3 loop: CASSLDRNTEAFF. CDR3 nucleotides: TGTGCCAGCAGCTTGGACAGGAACACTGAAGCTTTCTTT.

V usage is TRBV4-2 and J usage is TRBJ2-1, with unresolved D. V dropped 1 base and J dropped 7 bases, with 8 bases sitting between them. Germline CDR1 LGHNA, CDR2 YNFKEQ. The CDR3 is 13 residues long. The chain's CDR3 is CASSQAAKNEQFF. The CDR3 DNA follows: TGTGCCAGCAGCCAAGCAGCGAAAAATGAGCAGTTCTTC.

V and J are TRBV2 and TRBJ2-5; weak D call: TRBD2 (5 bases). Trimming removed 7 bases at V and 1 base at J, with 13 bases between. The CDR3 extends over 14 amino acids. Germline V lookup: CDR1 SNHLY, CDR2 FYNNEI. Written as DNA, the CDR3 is TGTGCCAGCACCAGAGCGGAGGCCCAAGAGACCCAGTACTTC. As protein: CASTRAEAQETQYF.

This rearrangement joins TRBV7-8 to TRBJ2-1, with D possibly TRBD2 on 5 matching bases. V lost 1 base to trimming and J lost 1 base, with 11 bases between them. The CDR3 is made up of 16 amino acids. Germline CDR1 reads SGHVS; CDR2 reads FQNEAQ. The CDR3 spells CASSLVVTKSYNEQFF. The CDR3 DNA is TGTGCCAGCAGCTTAGTGGTGACTAAATCCTACAATGAGCAGTTCTTC.

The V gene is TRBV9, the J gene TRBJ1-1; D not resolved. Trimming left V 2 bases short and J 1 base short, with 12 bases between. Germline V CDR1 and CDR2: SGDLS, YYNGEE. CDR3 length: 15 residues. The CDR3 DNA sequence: TGTGCCAGCAGCGTTGGAGACGGAGGGAACACTGAAGCTTTCTTT. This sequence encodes CASSVGDGGNTEAFF.

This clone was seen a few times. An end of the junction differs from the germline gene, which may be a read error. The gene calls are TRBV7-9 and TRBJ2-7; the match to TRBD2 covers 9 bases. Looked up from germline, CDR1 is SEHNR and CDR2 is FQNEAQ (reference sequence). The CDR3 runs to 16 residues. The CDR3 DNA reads TGTTCCAGCATCATGACCGGGACTAGCCCTTCCTACGAGCAGTACTTC. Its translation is CSSIMTGTSPSYEQYF. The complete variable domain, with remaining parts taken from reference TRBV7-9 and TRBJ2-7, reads DTGVSQNPRHKITKRGQNVTFRCDPISEHNRLYWYRQTLGQGPEFLTYFQNEAQLEKSRLLSDRFSAERPKGSFSTLEIQRTEQGDSAMYLCSSIMTGTSPSYEQYFGPGTRLTVT.